This TCR beta chain was recovered during a study of a mutant IDH1 vaccine in newly diagnosed glioma. Study in general: Among treated patients, approximately 62% were male and about 40% female, and mean age was about 39 years.

Documented time point: baseline, week 1 (first vaccination visit). Treatment denoted: pre-vaccination baseline after standard-of-care therapy. Every donor had a new WHO grade 3 or 4 astrocytoma that was IDH1-mutant, with loss of nuclear ATRX. V lost 2 bases and J lost 2, with 16 bases in between. Germline V lookup: CDR1 SEHNR, CDR2 FQNEAQ (reference sequence). The CDR3 totals 16 residues. Clones were read by immunoSEQ multiplex PCR, and TCRdb kept only the in-frame ones, dropping some. In the table there are around 64,000 clones, about four fifths of which are singletons. This TCR derives from a woman aged 18-29 years with glioma. Some clones in this sample may be carry-over from other donors' samples. The genes are TRBV7-9 and TRBJ2-7; TRBD2 might be the D (6 bases). The sample in question was peripheral blood mononuclear cells (PBMCs), obtained from a glioma patient treated with radiotherapy, temozolomide or both. The CDR3 DNA sequence: TGTGCCAGCAGCTTATTCGGAGGGGCGGACCCCTACGAGCAGTACTTC. This codes for CASSLFGGADPYEQYF.